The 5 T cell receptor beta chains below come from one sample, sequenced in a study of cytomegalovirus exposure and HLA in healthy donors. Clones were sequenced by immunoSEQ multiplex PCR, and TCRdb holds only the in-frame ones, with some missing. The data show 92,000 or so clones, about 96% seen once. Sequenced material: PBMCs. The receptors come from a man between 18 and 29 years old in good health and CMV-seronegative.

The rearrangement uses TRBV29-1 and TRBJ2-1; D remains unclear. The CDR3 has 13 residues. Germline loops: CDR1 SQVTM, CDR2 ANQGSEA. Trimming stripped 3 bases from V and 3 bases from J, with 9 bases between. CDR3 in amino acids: CSVERVDYNEQFF. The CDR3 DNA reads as TGCAGCGTTGAGCGAGTTGACTACAATGAGCAGTTCTTC.

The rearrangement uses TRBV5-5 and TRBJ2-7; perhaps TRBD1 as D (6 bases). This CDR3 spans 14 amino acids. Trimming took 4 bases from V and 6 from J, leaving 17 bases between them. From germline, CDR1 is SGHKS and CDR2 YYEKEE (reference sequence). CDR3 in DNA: TGTGCCAGCAGCAGCGGTGTTGGGGGCCTCGAGCAGTACGTC. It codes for CASSSGVGGLEQYV.

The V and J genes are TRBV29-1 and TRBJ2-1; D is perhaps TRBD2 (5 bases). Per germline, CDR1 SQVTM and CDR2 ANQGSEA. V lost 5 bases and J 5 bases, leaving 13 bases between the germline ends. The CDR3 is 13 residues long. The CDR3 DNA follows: TGCAGCGTTAGCCTAGCAGCCAACAATGAGCAGTTCTTC. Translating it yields CSVSLAANNEQFF.

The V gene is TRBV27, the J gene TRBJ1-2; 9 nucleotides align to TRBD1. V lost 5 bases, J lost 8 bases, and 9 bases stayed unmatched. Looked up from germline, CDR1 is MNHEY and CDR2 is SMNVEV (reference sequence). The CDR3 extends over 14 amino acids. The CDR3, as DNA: TGTGCCAGCAGTGCGGGACAGGGCGAGTACGGCTACACCTTC. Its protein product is CASSAGQGEYGYTF.

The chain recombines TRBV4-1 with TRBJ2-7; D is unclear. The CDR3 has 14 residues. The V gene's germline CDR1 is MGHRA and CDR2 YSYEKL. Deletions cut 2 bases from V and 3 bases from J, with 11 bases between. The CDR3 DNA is TGCGCCAGCAGCCAACCCACTAAGAGCTACGAGCAGTACTTC. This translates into CASSQPTKSYEQYF.